This T cell receptor beta chain was recorded in a study of blood T cells in healthy people across ages. A J-beta primer mix and a sample-barcoded 5' primer were used in a second PCR of about 7 to 12 cycles. Each cDNA molecule carried a tag from a template-switch adaptor that contained 12 random nucleotides. MiXCR, applied by TCRdb to the 5' RACE reads, yields one record per CDR3 protein. The profile shows around 1,800,000 distinct CDR3 sequences, 39% of them singletons. In regard to this clonotype: Antigen specificity is unknown.

Healthy Caucasians from Russia aged about 6 to 90 served as donors. Study-level findings and limits: Per million T cells, TCR beta diversity dropped roughly linearly as age increased.

This sequence was found in a human donor in good health. Sample: blood.

In DNA, the CDR3 is TGTGCCAGCAGTTTAGCGAGGGACATGGGGTTCGCGGGCTACACCTTC. Translation gives CASSLARDMGFAGYTF. The chain is built from TRBV12-3 or TRBV12-4 and TRBJ1-2, with D perhaps matching TRBD1 (6 bases). The CDR3 spans 16 residues. Trimming cost V 0 bases and J 8 bases, with 19 bases left between them.